This T cell receptor beta chain comes out of a study of CXCR3-negative and CXCR3-positive naive CD8 T cells. Study-wide results and limits: Higher TRB CDR3 hydrophobicity marked CXCR3-positive naive cells relative to CXCR3-negative naive cells.

The TRB libraries of cDNA were built by UMI-labeled 5' RACE. From the 5' RACE reads, TCRdb lists one entry per CDR3 protein and no DNA. The table for this sample gives some 140,000 distinct CDR3 sequences. For this clonotype: What it recognizes is unknown.

Looked up from germline, CDR1 is SGHNT and CDR2 is YYREEE (reference sequence). The CDR3 has 15 residues. J is TRBJ1-2 and V is TRBV5-4; lacking DNA, the TRBD1 call made by TCRdb goes unchecked. The sequence derives from a human donor in good health. Some clones in this sample may be carry-over from other donors' samples. The sequenced sample was naive CXCR3+ CD8+ T cells from blood. The subset is: CD45RO-CCR7+CD27+CD95- naive CD8+ T cells expressing CXCR3 (TNR3+). CDR3 region: CASGGGQGTYDGYTF.